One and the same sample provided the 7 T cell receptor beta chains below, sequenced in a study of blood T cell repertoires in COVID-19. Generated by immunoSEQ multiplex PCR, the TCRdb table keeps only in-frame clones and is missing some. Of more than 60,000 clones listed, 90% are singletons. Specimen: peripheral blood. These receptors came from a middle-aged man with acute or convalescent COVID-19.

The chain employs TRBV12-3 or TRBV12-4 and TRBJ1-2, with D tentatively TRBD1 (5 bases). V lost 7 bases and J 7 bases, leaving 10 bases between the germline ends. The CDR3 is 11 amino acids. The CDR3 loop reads CASTPGVGYTF. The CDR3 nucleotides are TGTGCCAGCACCCCGGGGGTTGGCTACACCTTC.

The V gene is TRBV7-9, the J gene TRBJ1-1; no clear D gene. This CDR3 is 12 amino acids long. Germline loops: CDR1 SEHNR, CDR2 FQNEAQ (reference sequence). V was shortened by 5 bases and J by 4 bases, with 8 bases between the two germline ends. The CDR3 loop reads CASSPPLTEAFF. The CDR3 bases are TGTGCCAGCAGCCCCCCTCTCACTGAAGCTTTCTTT.

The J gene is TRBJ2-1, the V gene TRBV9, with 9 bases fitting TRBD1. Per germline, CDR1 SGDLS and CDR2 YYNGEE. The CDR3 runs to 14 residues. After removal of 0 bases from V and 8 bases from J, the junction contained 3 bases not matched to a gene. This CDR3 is CASSVVQGADEQFF. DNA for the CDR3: TGTGCCAGCAGCGTAGTACAGGGGGCCGATGAGCAGTTCTTC.

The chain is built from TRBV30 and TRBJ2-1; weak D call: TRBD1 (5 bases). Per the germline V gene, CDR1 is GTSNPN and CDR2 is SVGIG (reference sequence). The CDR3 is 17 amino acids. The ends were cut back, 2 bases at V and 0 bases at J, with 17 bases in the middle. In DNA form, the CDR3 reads TGTGCCTGGAGTTACCTTAGGGGCTGGAGCTCCTACAATGAGCAGTTCTTC. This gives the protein CAWSYLRGWSSYNEQFF.

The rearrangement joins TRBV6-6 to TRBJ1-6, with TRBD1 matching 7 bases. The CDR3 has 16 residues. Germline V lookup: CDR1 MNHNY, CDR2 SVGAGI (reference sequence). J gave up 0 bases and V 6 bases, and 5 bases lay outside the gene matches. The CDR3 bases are TGTGCCAGCAGGAACAGGGGCCTCTCCTATAATTCACCCCTCCACTTT. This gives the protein CASRNRGLSYNSPLHF.

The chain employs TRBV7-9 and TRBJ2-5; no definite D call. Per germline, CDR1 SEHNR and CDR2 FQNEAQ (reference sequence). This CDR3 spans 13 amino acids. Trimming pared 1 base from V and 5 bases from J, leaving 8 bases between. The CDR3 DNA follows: TGTGCCAGCAGCTTAGTTCTGAGGGAGACCCAGTACTTC. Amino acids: CASSLVLRETQYF.

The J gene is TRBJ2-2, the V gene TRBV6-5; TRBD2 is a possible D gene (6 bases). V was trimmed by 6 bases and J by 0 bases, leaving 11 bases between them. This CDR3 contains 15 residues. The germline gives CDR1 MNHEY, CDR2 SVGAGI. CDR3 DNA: TGTGCCAGCAGGCAGACTAGTGCGAACACCGGGGAGCTGTTTTTT. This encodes CASRQTSANTGELFF.